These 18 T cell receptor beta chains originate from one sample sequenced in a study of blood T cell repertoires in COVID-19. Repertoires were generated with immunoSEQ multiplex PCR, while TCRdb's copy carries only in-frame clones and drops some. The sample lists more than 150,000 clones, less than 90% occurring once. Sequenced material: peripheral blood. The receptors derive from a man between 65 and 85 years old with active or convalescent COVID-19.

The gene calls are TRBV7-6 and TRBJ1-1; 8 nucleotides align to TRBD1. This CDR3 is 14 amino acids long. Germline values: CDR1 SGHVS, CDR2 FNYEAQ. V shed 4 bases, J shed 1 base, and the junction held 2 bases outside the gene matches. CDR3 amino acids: CASSSGQANTEAFF. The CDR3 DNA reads TGTGCCAGCAGCTCGGGACAGGCGAACACTGAAGCTTTCTTT.

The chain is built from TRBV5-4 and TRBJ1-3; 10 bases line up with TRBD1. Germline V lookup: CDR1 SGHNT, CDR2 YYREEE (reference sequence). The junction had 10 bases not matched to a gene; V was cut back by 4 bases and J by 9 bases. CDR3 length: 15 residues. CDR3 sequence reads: CASSVGQGEPSTIYF. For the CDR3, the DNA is TGTGCCAGCAGCGTCGGACAGGGGGAGCCAAGCACCATATATTTT.

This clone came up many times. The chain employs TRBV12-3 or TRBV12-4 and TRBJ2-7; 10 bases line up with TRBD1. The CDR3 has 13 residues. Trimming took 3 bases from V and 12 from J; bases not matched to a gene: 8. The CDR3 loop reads CASSLGGTGVLYF. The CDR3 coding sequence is TGTGCCAGCAGTTTGGGGGGGACAGGGGTATTGTACTTC.

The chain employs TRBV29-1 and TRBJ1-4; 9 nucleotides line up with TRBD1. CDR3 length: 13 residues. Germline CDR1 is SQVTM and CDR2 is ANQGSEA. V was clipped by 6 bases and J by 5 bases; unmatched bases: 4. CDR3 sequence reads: CSVAGTGNEKLFF. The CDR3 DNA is TGCAGCGTCGCCGGGACAGGGAATGAAAAACTGTTTTTT.

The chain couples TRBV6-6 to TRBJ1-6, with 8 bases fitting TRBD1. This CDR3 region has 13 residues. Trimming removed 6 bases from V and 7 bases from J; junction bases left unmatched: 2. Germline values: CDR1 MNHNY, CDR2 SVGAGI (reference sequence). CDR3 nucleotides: TGTGCCAGCAGACAGGGGGAGAATTCACCCCTCCACTTT. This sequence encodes CASRQGENSPLHF.

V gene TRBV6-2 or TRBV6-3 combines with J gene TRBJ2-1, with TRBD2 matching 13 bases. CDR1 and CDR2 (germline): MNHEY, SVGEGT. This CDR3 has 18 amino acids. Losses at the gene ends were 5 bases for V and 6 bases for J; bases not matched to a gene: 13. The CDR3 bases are TGTGCCAGCAGTCTATATACTAGCGGGGGGGCTTCGGGCAATGAGCAGTTCTTC. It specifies CASSLYTSGGASGNEQFF.

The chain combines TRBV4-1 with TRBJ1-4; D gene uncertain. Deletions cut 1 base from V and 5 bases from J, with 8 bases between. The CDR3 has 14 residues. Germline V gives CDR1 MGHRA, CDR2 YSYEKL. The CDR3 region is CASSQAGRNEKLFF. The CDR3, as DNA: TGCGCCAGCAGCCAAGCAGGAAGGAATGAAAAACTGTTTTTT.

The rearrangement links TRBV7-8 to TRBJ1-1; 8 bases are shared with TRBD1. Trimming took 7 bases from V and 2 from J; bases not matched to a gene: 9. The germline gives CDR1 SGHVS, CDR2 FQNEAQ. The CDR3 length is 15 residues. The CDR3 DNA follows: TGTGCCAGCACCATAGCGACAGGGGTTAACACTGAAGCTTTCTTT. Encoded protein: CASTIATGVNTEAFF. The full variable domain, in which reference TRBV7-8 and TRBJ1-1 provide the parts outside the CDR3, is GAGVSQSPRYKVAKRGQDVALRCDPISGHVSLFWYQQALGQGPEFLTYFQNEAQLDKSGLPSDRFFAERPEGSVSTLKIQRTQQEDSAVYLCASTIATGVNTEAFFGQGTRLTVV.

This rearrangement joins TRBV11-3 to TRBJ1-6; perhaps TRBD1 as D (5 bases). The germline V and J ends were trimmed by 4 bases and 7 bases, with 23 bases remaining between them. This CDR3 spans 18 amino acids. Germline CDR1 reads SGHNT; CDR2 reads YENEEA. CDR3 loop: CASSSKAFRGADNSPLHF. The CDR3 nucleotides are TGTGCCAGCAGCTCCAAGGCCTTTCGTGGGGCTGACAATTCACCCCTCCACTTT. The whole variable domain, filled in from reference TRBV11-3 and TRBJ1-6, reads EAGVVQSPRYKIIEKKQPVAFWCNPISGHNTLYWYLQNLGQGPELLIRYENEEAVDDSQLPKDRFSAERLKGVDSTLKIQPAELGDSAVYLCASSSKAFRGADNSPLHFGNGTRLTVT.

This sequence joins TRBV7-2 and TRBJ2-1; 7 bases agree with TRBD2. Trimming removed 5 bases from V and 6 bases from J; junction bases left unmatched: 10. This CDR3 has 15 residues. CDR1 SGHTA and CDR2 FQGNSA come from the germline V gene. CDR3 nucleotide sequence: TGTGCCAGCAGCCCGCGGGAGCACGCGGTCAATGAGCAGTTCTTC. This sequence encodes CASSPREHAVNEQFF.

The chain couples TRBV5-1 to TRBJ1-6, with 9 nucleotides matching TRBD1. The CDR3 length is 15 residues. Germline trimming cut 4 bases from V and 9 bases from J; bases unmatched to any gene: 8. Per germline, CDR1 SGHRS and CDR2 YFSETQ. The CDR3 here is CASSEGQGIFSPLHF. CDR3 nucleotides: TGCGCCAGCAGCGAAGGACAGGGGATTTTTTCACCCCTCCACTTT.

The CDR3 DNA follows: TGTGCCAGCAGCTTAGCTGGGACAGGCATCTCTGGGGCCAACGTCCTGACTTTC. Translated: CASSLAGTGISGANVLTF. The V call is TRBV7-9, the J call TRBJ2-6; the match to TRBD1 covers 8 bases. CDR1 SEHNR and CDR2 FQNEAQ come from the germline V gene (reference sequence). Unmatched junction bases numbered 4, after V lost 0 bases and J lost 0 bases. This CDR3 has 18 amino acids.

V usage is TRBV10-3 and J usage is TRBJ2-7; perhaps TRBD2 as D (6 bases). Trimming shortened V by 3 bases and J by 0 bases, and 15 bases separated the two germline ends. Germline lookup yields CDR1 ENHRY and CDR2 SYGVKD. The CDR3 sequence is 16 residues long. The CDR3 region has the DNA TGTGCCATCAGTGAAGCAACGGGGAGGAGCTCCTACGAGCAGTACTTC. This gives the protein CAISEATGRSSYEQYF.

The CDR3 protein is CASSKGLASGEQFF. Written as DNA, the CDR3 is TGTGCCAGCAGTAAAGGCCTAGCGAGCGGTGAGCAGTTCTTC. The chain combines TRBV6-2 or TRBV6-3 with TRBJ2-1, with D possibly TRBD2 on 6 matching bases. The CDR3 has 14 amino acids. Germline CDR1 is MNHEY and CDR2 is SVGEGT. Between the trimmed V and J ends, which lost 5 bases and 9 bases, there was a span of 17 bases.

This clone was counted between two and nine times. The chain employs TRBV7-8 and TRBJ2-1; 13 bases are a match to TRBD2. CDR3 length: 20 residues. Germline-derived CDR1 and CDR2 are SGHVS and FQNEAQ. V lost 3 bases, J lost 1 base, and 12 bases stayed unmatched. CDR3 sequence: CASSFPTSGGVGGSYNEQFF. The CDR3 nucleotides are TGTGCCAGCAGCTTCCCCACTAGCGGGGGGGTAGGCGGGTCCTACAATGAGCAGTTCTTC. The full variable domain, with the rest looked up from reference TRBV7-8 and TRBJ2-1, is GAGVSQSPRYKVAKRGQDVALRCDPISGHVSLFWYQQALGQGPEFLTYFQNEAQLDKSGLPSDRFFAERPEGSVSTLKIQRTQQEDSAVYLCASSFPTSGGVGGSYNEQFFGPGTRLTVL.

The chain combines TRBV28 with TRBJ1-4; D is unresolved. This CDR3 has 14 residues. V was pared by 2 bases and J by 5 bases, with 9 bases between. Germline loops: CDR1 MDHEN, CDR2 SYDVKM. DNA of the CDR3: TGTGCCAGCAGTTTAAGCGGGGAAAATGAAAAACTGTTTTTT. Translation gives CASSLSGENEKLFF.

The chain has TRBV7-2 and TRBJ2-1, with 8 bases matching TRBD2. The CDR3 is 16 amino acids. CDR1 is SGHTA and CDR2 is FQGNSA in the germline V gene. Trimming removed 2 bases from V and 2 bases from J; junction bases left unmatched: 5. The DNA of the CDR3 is TGTGCCAGCAGCTTAAGGACTAGCAGGCCCTACAATGAGCAGTTCTTC. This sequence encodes CASSLRTSRPYNEQFF.

The CDR3 coding sequence is TGTGCCAGCAGTGACGACCAATGGGGCGCGGAAACTAATGAAAAACTGTTTTTT. Protein: CASSDDQWGAETNEKLFF. The rearrangement joins TRBV2 to TRBJ1-4, with TRBD1 as a possible D gene (5 bases). Germline CDR1 SNHLY, CDR2 FYNNEI. The CDR3 covers 18 residues. V was clipped by 3 bases and J by 1 base, with 18 bases between them.